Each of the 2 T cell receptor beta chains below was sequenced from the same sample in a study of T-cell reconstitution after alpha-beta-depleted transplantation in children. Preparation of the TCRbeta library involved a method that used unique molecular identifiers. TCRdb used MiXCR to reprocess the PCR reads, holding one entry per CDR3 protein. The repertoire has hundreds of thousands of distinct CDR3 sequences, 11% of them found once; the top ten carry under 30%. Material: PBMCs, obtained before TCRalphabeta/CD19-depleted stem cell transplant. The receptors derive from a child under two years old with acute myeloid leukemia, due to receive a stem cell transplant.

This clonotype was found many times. This chain's CDR3 is CSATGGAMNTEAFF. The CDR3, as DNA: TGCAGTGCTACCGGGGGGGCGATGAACACTGAAGCTTTCTTT. The chain is built from TRBV20-1 and TRBJ1-1; D may be TRBD1 (6 bases). This CDR3 has 14 amino acids. Germline assignment: CDR1 DFQATT and CDR2 SNEGSKA (reference sequence). V lost 4 bases to trimming and J lost 0 bases, with 12 bases between them.

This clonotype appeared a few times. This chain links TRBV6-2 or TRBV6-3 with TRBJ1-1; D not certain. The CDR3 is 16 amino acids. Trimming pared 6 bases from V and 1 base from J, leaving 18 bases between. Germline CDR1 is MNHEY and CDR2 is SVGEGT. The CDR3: CASRYPKGRTNTEAFF. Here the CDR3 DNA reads TGTGCCAGCAGATACCCAAAAGGGCGGACGAACACTGAAGCTTTCTTT.